This T cell receptor (beta chain) was captured by sequencing in a study of T cell responses to AZD1222 COVID-19 vaccine. This clone has a handful of counts. As yet, its antigen is unknown. The repertoire was sequenced with immunoSEQ multiplex PCR; TCRdb's copy has only in-frame clones and lacks some. In the table there are 140,000 or so clones, roughly 93% of which are singletons. Per germline, CDR1 LNHDA and CDR2 SQIVND (reference sequence). This CDR3 is built from 14 residues. With V trimmed by 5 bases and J by 3 bases, 6 bases remained unmatched. Points from the study as a whole: Seropositive at baseline were only five or six AZD1222 recipients. Two AZD1222 doses significantly raised spike-specific TCR breadth and depth over controls. Spike was spanned by vaccine-associated CD4 TCRs, with dominance at 160-218 and 743-854. Among the donors, most were white British and more were female, and clonal diversity was possibly underestimated.

The receptor's source is an adult who had recovered from COVID-19. This chain links TRBV19 with TRBJ2-7, with 8 bases aligning to TRBD1. Sequencing was performed on peripheral blood, taken after recovery from COVID-19. The CDR3 DNA follows: TGTGCCAGTAGTCAACAGGGGGGCCTCTACGAGCAGTACTTC. Its protein product is CASSQQGGLYEQYF. The whole variable domain, remainder taken from reference TRBV19 and TRBJ2-7, is DGGITQSPKYLFRKEGQNVTLSCEQNLNHDAMYWYRQDPGQGLRLIYYSQIVNDFQKGDIAEGYSVSREKKESFPLTVTSAQKNPTAFYLCASSQQGGLYEQYFGPGTRLTVT.